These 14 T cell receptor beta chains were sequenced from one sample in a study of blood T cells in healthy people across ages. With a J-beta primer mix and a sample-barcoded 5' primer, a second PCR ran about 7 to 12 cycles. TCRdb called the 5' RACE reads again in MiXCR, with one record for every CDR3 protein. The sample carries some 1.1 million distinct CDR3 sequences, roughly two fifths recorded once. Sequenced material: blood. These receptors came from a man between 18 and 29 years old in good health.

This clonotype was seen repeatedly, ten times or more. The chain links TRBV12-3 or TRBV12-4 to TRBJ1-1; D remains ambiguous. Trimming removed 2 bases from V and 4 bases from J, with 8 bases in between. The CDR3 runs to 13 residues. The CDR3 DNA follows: TGTGCCAGCAGTTTACGGGGATCCACTGAAGCTTTCTTT. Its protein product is CASSLRGSTEAFF.

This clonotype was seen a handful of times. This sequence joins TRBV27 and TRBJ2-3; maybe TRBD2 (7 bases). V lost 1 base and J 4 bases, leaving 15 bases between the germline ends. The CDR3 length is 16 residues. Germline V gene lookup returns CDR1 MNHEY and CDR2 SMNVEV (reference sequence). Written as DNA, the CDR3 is TGTGCCAGCAGTTTATTCCGGGGGGCCATTTCAGATACGCAGTATTTT. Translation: CASSLFRGAISDTQYF.

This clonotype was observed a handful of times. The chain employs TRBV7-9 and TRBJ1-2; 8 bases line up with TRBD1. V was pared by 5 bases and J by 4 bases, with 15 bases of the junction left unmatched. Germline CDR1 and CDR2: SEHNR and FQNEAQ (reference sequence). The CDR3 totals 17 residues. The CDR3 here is CASSAPGQAYLPYGYTF. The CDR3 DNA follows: TGTGCCAGCAGCGCGCCGGGACAGGCATACCTTCCCTATGGCTACACCTTC.

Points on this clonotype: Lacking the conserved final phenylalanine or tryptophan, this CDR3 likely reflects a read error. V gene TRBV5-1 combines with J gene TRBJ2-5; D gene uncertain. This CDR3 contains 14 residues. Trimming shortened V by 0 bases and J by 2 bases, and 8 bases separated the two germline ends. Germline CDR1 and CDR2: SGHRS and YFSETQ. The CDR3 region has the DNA TGCGCCAGCAGCTTGGAAGCACTACAAGAGACCCAGTACTTA. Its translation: CASSLEALQETQYL.

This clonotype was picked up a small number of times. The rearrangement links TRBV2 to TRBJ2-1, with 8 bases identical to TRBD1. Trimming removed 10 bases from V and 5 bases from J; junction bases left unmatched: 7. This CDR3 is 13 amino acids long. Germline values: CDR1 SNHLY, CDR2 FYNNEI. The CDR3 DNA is TGTGCCAACCGACAGGGGTCCAACAATGAGCAGTTCTTC. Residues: CANRQGSNNEQFF.

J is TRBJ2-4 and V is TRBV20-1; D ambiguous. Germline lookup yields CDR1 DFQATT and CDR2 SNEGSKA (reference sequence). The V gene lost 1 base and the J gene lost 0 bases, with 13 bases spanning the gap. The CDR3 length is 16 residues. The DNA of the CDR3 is TGCAGTGCTAGAGCAGGTTTCGAGGTAGCCAAAAACATTCAGTACTTC. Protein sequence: CSARAGFEVAKNIQYF.

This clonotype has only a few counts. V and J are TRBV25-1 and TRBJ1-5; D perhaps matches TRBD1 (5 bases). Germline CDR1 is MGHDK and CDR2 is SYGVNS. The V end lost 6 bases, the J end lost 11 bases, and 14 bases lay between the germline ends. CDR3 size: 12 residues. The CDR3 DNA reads TGTGCCAGCAGGGACACTTTTGGGGCCCAGCATTTT. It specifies CASRDTFGAQHF.

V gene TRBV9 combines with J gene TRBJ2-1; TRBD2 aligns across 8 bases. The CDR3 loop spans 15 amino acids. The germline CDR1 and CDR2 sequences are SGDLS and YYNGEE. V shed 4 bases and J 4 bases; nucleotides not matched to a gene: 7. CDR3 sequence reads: CASSSPTSVYNEQFF. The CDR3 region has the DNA TGTGCCAGCAGCTCCCCGACTAGCGTTTACAATGAGCAGTTCTTC.

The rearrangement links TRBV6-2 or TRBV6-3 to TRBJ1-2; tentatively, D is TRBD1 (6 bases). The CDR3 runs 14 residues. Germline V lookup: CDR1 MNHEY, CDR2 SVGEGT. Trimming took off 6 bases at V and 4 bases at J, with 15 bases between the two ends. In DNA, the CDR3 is TGTGCCAGCAGGGGCCGGACAGTTCTCTATGGCTACACCTTC. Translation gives CASRGRTVLYGYTF.

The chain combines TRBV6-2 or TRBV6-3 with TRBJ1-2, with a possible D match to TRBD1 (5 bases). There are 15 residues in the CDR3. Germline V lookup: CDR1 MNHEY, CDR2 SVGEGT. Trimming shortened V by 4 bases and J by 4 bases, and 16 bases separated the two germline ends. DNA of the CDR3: TGTGCCAGCAGTTGGTCGCCAGGGCGGAGCTATGGCTACACCTTC. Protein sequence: CASSWSPGRSYGYTF.

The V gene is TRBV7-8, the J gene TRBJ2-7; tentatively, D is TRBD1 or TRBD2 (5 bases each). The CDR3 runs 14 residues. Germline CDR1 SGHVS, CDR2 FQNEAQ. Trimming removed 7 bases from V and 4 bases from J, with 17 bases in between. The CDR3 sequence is CASTKGTAGYEQYF. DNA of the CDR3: TGTGCCAGCACCAAGGGGACCGCTGGGTACGAGCAGTACTTC.

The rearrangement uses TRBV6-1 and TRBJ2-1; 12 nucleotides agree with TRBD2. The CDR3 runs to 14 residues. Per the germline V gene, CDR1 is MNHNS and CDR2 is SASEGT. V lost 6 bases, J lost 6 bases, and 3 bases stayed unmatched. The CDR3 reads CASRWTSGINEQFF. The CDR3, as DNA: TGTGCCAGCAGATGGACTAGCGGGATCAATGAGCAGTTCTTC.

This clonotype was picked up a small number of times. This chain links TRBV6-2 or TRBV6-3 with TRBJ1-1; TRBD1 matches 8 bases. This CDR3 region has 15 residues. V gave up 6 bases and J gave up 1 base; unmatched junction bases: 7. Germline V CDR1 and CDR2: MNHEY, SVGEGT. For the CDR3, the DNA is TGTGCCAGCAGGGACAGACAGGGGAGGAACACTGAAGCTTTCTTT. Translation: CASRDRQGRNTEAFF.

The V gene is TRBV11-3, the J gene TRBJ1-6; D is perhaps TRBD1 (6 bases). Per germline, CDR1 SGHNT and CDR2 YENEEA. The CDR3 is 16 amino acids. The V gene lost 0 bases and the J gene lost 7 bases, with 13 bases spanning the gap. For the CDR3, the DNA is TGTGCCAGCAGCTTAGAGATGGACAGCGACAATTCACCCCTCCACTTT. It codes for CASSLEMDSDNSPLHF.